This TCR beta chain was identified during a study of early T cells in non-severe SARS-CoV-2 infection. Overall study context: Sequenced material consisted of bulk RNA (from unsorted whole blood), and chains were unpaired.

The library protocol tagged individual cDNA molecules with unique molecular identifiers. TCRdb re-derived calls from the 5' RACE reads in MiXCR, one entry per CDR3 protein. Here the sample spans 53,000 or so distinct CDR3 sequences, 8.5% to 10% being singletons. This CDR3 contains 17 residues. Germline loops: CDR1 KGHDR, CDR2 SFDVKD. With 7 bases clipped from V and 5 bases from J, the junction kept 15 bases outside the gene matches. The sample holds many counts of this clonotype. The V and J genes are TRBV24-1 and TRBJ2-1, with 8 bases identical to TRBD2. Sequenced input: whole blood. The TCR was taken from an adult who was a healthcare worker with PCR-confirmed SARS-CoV-2 infection or an uninfected control (not recorded which). CDR3 residues: CATSLGGSGTGDNEQFF. CDR3 sequence (DNA): TGTGCCACCAGCTTGGGCGGTAGCGGGACCGGTGACAATGAGCAGTTCTTC.